The next 14 T cell receptor beta chains were all read from a single sample in a study of CXCR3-negative and CXCR3-positive naive CD8 T cells. These TCRs' antigens remain unknown. In preparing the TRB cDNA libraries, 5' RACE with UMI labels was used. TCRdb re-called the 5' RACE reads; one entry per CDR3 protein, DNA not given. Here the sample table reports under 70,000 distinct CDR3 sequences. Study-wide results and caveats: A higher hydrophobicity marked the TRB CDR3s of CXCR3-positive naive cells versus CXCR3-negative naive cells.

Sequencing was done on a sample of naive CXCR3+ CD8+ T cells from blood. The sample's subset: CD45RO-CCR7+CD27+CD95- naive CD8+ T cells expressing CXCR3 (TNR3+). These receptors came from a human donor in good health. Some clones in this sample may be carry-over from other donors' samples.

This sequence joins TRBV5-1 and TRBJ2-5; TCRdb proposes TRBD1, but this gene call is untestable without DNA. CDR1 and CDR2 (germline): SGHRS, YFSETQ. There are 14 residues in the CDR3. The CDR3 spells CASSSGDSRETQYF. Drawing the rest from reference TRBV5-1 and TRBJ2-5, the complete variable domain is KAGVTQTPRYLIKTRGQQVTLSCSPISGHRSVSWYQQTPGQGLQFLFEYFSETQRNKGNFPGRFSGRQFSNSRSEMNVSTLELGDSALYLCASSSGDSRETQYFGPGTRLLVL.

The genes are TRBV29-1 and TRBJ2-7; TCRdb calls TRBD1, which cannot be checked without DNA. Germline V gene lookup returns CDR1 SQVTM and CDR2 ANQGSEA. The CDR3 totals 16 residues. This CDR3 is CSVKGRKDRNLYEQYF.

CDR3 sequence reads: CSVVLAGASSYNEQFF. The V gene is TRBV29-1, the J gene TRBJ2-1; there is no DNA to check the TCRdb D call of TRBD2. The CDR3 is 16 amino acids. Germline values: CDR1 SQVTM, CDR2 ANQGSEA.

This sequence joins TRBV6-2 or TRBV6-3 and TRBJ2-3; TCRdb designates TRBD1, a call that cannot be tested without DNA. The CDR3 contains 18 residues. Germline assignment: CDR1 MNHEY and CDR2 SVGEGT. Here the CDR3 reads CASSFTVYRDTNTDTQYF.

The gene calls are TRBV29-1 and TRBJ1-2; lacking DNA, the TRBD1 call made by TCRdb goes unchecked. Germline V CDR1 and CDR2: SQVTM, ANQGSEA. CDR3 length: 12 residues. This CDR3 reads CSVDSGGYGYTF. The entire variable domain, with the rest obtained from reference TRBV29-1 and TRBJ1-2, is as follows: SAVISQKPSRDICQRGTSLTIQCQVDSQVTMMFWYRQQPGQSLTLIATANQGSEATYESGFVIDKFPISRPNLTFSTLTVSNMSPEDSSIYLCSVDSGGYGYTFGSGTRLTVV.

The chain recombines TRBV28 with TRBJ2-7; as DNA is missing, the TRBD2 call by TCRdb cannot be tested. This CDR3 contains 15 residues. CDR1 MDHEN and CDR2 SYDVKM come from the germline V gene. The CDR3 region is CASSSRDYPTYEQYF.

The chain uses TRBV10-3 and TRBJ2-3. The CDR3 sequence is 13 residues long. From germline, CDR1 is ENHRY and CDR2 SYGVKD. The CDR3: CAISELFGDTQYF.

The CDR3 protein is CASSFGTSGGDF. This chain joins TRBV5-1 and TRBJ2-3; TCRdb outputs TRBD2, but without DNA this stays unchecked. Germline assignment: CDR1 SGHRS and CDR2 YFSETQ. The CDR3 covers 12 residues.

The chain is built from TRBV18 and TRBJ2-7; checking the TCRdb D call of TRBD1 is not possible without DNA. Per germline, CDR1 KGHSH and CDR2 LQKENI. The CDR3 length is 13 residues. This chain's CDR3 is CASSPWAEIGQYF.

This chain connects TRBV29-1 to TRBJ2-6. Germline CDR1 SQVTM, CDR2 ANQGSEA. The CDR3 loop spans 13 amino acids. The CDR3 protein is CSVVVSGANVLTF.

J is TRBJ2-1 and V is TRBV29-1; TCRdb gives TRBD1 as the D gene, but with no DNA this cannot be confirmed. The V gene's germline CDR1 is SQVTM and CDR2 ANQGSEA. The CDR3 consists of 16 residues. The CDR3 protein is CSGRDGGTNLVNEQFF.

The rearrangement joins TRBV4-2 to TRBJ1-5; the D call from TCRdb, TRBD1, cannot be confirmed without DNA. The CDR3 totals 14 residues. The germline CDR1 and CDR2 sequences are LGHNA and YNFKEQ. The CDR3 sequence is CASSQNPGNQPQHF.

This chain links TRBV18 with TRBJ2-2. Germline loops: CDR1 KGHSH, CDR2 LQKENI. The CDR3 sequence is 17 residues long. CDR3 sequence reads: CASSPPEMNTNTGELFF.

The V and J genes are TRBV20-1 and TRBJ2-1. Germline assignment: CDR1 DFQATT and CDR2 SNEGSKA (reference sequence). The CDR3 is made up of 14 amino acids. The CDR3 loop is CSASGESSYNEQFF.